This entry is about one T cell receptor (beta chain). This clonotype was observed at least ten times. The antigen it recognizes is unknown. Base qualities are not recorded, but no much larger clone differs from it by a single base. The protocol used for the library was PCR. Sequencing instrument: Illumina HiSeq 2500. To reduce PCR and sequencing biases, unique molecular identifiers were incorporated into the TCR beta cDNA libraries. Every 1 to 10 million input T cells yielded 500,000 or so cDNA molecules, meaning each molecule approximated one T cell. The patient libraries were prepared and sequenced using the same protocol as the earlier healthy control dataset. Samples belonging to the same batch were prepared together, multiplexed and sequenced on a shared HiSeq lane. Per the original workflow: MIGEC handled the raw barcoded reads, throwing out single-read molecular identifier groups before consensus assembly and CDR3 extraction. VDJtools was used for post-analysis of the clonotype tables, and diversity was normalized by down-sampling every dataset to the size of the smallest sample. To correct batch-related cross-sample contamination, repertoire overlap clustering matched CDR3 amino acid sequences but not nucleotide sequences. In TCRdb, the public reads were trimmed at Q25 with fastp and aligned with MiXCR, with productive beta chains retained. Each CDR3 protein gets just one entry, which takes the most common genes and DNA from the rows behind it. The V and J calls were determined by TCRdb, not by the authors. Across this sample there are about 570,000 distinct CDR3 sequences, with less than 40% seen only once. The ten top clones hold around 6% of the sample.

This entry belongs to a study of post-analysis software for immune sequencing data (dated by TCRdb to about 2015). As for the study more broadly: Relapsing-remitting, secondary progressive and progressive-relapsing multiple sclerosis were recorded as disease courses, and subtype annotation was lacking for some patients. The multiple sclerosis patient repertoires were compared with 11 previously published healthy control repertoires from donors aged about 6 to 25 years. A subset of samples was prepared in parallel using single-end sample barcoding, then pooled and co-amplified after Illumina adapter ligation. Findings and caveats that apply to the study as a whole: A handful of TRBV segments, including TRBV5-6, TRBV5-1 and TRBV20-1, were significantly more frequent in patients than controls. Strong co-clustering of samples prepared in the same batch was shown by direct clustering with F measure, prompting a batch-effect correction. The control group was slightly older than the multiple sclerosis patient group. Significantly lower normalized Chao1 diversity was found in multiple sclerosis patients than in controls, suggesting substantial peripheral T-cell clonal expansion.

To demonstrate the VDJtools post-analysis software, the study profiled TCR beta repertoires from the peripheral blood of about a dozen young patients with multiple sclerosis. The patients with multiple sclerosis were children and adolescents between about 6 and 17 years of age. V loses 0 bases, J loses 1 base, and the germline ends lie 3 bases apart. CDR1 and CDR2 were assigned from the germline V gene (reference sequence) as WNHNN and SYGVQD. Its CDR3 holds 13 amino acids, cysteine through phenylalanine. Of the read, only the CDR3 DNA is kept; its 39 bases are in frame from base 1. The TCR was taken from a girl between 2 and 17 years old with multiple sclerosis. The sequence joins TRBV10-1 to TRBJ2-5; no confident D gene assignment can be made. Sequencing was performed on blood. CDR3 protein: CASSESGQETQYF. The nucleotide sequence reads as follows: TGCGCCAGCAGTGAGTCCGGCCAAGAGACCCAGTACTTC.